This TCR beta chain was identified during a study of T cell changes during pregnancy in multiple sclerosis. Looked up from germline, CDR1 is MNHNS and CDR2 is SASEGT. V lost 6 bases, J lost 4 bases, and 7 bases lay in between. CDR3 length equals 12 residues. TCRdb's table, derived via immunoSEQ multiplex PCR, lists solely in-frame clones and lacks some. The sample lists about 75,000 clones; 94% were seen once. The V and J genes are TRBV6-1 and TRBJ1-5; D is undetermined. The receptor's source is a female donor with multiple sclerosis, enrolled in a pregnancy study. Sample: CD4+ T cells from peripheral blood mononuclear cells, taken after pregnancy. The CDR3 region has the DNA TGTGCCAGCAGGACGGGGAATCAGCCCCAGCATTTT. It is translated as CASRTGNQPQHF.